Described below is a single TCR beta chain sequence and its context. Its antigen is unknown. Germline and junction disagree at one end, which may indicate a read error. This entry comes from a study of beta chain features in type 1 diabetes (dated by TCRdb to the late 2010s). A note on the overall study: Patients and healthy donors did not differ in mean age, gender distribution, total cell number or subset yield. Across all samples, around 99 million sorted cells were examined, and cell number per subset correlated strongly with RNA yield. The study compared TCRB repertoires of sorted circulating CD4+ T cell subsets between recently diagnosed type 1 diabetes patients and matched healthy donors. Whereas all 30 or so donors provided naive and central memory subsets, regulatory and stem cell-like memory subsets were isolated from just 8 patients and about 8 healthy donors. The paper as a whole reports these results and caveats: Sequencing cDNA rather than genomic DNA could over-represent highly expressing activated cells, although activation and CD3 levels did not differ between groups. At VDJ recombination sites, type 1 diabetes patients had fewer insertions and more deleted nucleotides, which implies abnormalities in thymic rearrangement. A moderate but significant shortening of TCRB CDR3 length was observed in type 1 diabetes patients in all four CD4+ subsets. PCR may preferentially amplify shorter templates, but because patient and control samples were amplified and corrected together, any resulting skew would affect both groups equally. Naive, central memory and regulatory TCRB repertoires appeared to be more similar among patients than among healthy donors. Because small numbers of individuals were included in the HLA sub-analyses, any influence of HLA type on TCRB rearrangement was left unresolved.

From each donor, a single peripheral blood sample of around 0.12 L on average was drawn into heparinised tubes. A BD FACSAria II was used to sort naive, central memory, regulatory and stem cell-like memory CD4+ T cells with a panel that included CD45RO, CCR7, CD25, CD127, CD95 and CD27. Every sorted population had a purity above 95%. Right away, PBMCs were isolated by Lymphoprep density gradient centrifugation and were stained directly, with no culture step. Samples were stained and sorted in pairs, with one healthy donor and one patient per experiment, so that batch effects were minimized. Per the germline V gene, SGHTA is the CDR1 and FQGNSA is the CDR2. Measured from the cysteine to the phenylalanine, the CDR3 is 10 residues long. The retained sequence is limited to the CDR3, 30 bases, with the frame set at the first base. The High Capacity cDNA Reverse Transcription Kit was used to reverse transcribe all of the isolated RNA, meaning that expressed TCRB transcripts were what got sequenced. Naive, central memory and regulatory T cell samples underwent deep immunoSEQ sequencing, averaging roughly 3.5 million total reads per sample. After sorted cells were lysed in RLT buffer, RNA was extracted with DNase-treated RNeasy Micro or Mini kits, with the choice depending on cell number. To prevent cross-contamination, every cell subset was processed on its own, while patient and healthy donor samples were processed together. TCRB sequences were amplified from cDNA with the immunoSEQ multiplex PCR, producing 87-bp fragments spanning the CDR3 region. The amplicons were sequenced using the Illumina HiSeq platform. Per the authors' processing: PCR bias was corrected computationally using synthetic template baselines, and reads within Hamming distance 2 were collapsed, with unmergeable singletons discarded. By aligning reads against IMGT, V, D and J genes, CDR3 length, and insertions or deletions at six rearrangement sites were assigned. Within each subset, clonotype counts were normalized to sorted cell number, after which true diversity and Gini coefficients were computed with the tcR R package. The overlap coefficient, calculated on TCRB nucleotide sequences, was used to measure repertoire sharing. Out-of-frame TCRB sequences from naive cells were analyzed to stand in for the pre-selection repertoire. TCRdb provides this immuneACCESS table in a form limited to in-frame rearrangements. Some clones are lacking; in checked studies, under half of them reflect an unresolved V gene, and why the rest are absent is not known. That table furnishes V, J and clone size, whereas the DNA furnished D and trimming. This sample is represented by 400,000 to 500,000 clones; approximately 15% of them were singletons. Together, the top ten hold approximately 0.035% of the sample.

The receptor chain draws on TRBV7-2 and TRBJ2-7; the D gene is not confidently resolved. What was sequenced was naive CD4+ T cells from blood. Explained via the paper, the cell subset or site label denotes: true naive CD4+ T cells. This TCR derives from a man aged 25-40 years in good health. The DNA is TGTGCCAGCAGCTTCTATTTCAGGAACTTC. Its protein is CASSFYFRNF.